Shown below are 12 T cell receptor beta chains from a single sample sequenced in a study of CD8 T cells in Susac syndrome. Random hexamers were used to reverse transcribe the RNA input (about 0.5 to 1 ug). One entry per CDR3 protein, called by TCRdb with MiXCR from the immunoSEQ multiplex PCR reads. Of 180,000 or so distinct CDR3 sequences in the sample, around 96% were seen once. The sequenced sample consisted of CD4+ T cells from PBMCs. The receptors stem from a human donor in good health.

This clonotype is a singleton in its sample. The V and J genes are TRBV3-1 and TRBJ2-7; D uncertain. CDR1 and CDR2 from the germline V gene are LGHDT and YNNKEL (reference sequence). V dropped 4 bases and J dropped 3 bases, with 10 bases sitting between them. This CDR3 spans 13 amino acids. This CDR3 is CASSPISGYEQYF. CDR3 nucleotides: TGTGCCAGCAGCCCTATTTCGGGCTACGAGCAGTACTTC.

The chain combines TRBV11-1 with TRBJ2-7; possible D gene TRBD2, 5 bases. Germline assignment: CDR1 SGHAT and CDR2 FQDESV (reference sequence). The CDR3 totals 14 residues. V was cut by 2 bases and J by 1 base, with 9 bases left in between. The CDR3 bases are TGTGCCAGCAGCTTAAGACGCGGGTCCTACGAGCAGTACTTC. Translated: CASSLRRGSYEQYF.

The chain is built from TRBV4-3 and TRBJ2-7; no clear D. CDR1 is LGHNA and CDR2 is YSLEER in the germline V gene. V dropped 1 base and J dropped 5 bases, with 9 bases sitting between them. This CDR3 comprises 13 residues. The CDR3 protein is CASSQALSNEQYF. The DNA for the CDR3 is TGCGCCAGCAGCCAAGCTCTGTCCAACGAGCAGTACTTC.

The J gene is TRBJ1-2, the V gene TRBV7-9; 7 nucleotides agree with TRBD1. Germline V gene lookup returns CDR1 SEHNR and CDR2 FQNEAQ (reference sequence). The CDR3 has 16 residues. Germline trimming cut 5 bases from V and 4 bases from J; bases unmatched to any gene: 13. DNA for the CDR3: TGTGCCAGCAGCCGGACCGGGACAGTCTTTTCCTATGGCTACACCTTC. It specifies CASSRTGTVFSYGYTF.

CDR3: CSAKHYTGELFF. The CDR3 DNA reads TGCAGTGCTAAACATTACACCGGGGAGCTGTTTTTT. The chain links TRBV20-1 to TRBJ2-2; D remains ambiguous. V lost 4 bases and J lost 3, with 6 bases in between. Germline-derived CDR1 and CDR2 are DFQATT and SNEGSKA (reference sequence). CDR3 length equals 12 residues.

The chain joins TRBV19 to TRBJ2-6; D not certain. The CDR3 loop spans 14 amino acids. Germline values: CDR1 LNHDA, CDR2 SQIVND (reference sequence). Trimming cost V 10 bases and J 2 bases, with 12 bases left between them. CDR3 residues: CATRSGAGANVLTF. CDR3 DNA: TGTGCCACCCGTTCTGGTGCTGGGGCCAACGTCCTGACTTTC.

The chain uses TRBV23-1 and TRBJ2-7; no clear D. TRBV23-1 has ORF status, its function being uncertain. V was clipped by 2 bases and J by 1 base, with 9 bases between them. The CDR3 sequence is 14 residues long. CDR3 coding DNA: TGCGCCAGCAGTCAACCTGGACCATCCTACGAGCAGTACTTC. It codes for CASSQPGPSYEQYF.

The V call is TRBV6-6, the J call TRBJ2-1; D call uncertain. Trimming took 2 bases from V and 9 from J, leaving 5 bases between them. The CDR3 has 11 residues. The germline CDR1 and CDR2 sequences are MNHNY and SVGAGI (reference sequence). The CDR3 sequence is CASSYRVEQFF. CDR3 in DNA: TGTGCCAGCAGTTACAGGGTTGAGCAGTTCTTC.

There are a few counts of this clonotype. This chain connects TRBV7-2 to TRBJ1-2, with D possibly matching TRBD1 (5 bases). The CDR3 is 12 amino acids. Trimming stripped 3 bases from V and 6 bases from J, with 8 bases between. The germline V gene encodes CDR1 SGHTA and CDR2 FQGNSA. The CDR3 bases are TGTGCCAGCAGCTTTCAGGGAGATGGCTACACCTTC. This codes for CASSFQGDGYTF.

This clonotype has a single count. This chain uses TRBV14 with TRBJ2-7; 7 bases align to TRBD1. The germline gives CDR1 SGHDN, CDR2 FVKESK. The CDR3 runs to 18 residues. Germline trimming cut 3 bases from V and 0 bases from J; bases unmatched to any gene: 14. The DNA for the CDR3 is TGTGCCAGCAGCCACGGCAGGGGGAGTGCCATCTTCTCCTACGAGCAGTACTTC. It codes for CASSHGRGSAIFSYEQYF.

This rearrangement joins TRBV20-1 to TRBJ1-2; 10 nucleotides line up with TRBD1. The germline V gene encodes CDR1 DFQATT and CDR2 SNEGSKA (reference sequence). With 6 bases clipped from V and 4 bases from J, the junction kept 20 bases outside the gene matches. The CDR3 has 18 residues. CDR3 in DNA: TGCAGTGCCACCACCTCTCAGTCACCGGGACAGGGGTCCTATGGCTACACCTTC. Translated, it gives CSATTSQSPGQGSYGYTF.

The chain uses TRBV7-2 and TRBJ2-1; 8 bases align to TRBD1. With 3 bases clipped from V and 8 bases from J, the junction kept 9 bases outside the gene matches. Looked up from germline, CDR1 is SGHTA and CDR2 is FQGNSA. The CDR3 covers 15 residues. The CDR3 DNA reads TGTGCCAGCAGCTTCTCCGGGACAGGTGACTATGAGCAGTTCTTC. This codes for CASSFSGTGDYEQFF.